The 23 T cell receptor beta chains below were found in one sample sequenced in a study of CD8 T cells in ankylosing spondylitis. TCRdb re-analysed the 5' RACE reads in MiXCR, keeping a single row per CDR3 protein. The sample includes 200,000 or so distinct CDR3 sequences, 25% to 30% of them seen just once. The sample was blood, either unsorted or a sorted T cell fraction (not recorded which). The source is a male donor with ankylosing spondylitis or in good health (not recorded which).

This clonotype has a count of ten or more. Without the conserved terminal phenylalanine or tryptophan, this CDR3 likely stems from a read error. The DNA is left out, because the CDR3 cannot be placed on it with certainty; the CDR3 is given as TCRdb lists it. This sequence joins TRBV6-1 and TRBJ1-1; the table's D call of TRBD1 was not tested on the DNA. Inclusive of both ends, the CDR3 amounts to 10 amino acids. Germline V lookup: CDR1 MNHNS, CDR2 SASEGT. CDR3 amino acids: CASREDRAEI.

This clonotype was seen repeatedly, ten times or more. The J gene is TRBJ2-5, the V gene TRBV12-3 or TRBV12-4; D is unresolved. This CDR3 region has 11 residues. Trimming removed 1 base from V and 10 bases from J, with 7 bases in between. In DNA, the CDR3 is TGTGCCAGCAGTTTAGGGCAGCTCCAGTACTTC. Translating gives CASSLGQLQYF.

This clonotype came up a few times. The genes are TRBV7-9 and TRBJ1-2, with D perhaps TRBD1 (5 bases). Trimming stripped 11 bases from V and 4 bases from J, with 14 bases between. The CDR3 totals 12 residues. Germline lookup yields CDR1 SEHNR and CDR2 FQNEAQ (reference sequence). In DNA, the CDR3 is TGTGCCGTGCCACAGGACGGCTATGGCTACACCTTC. Protein product: CAVPQDGYGYTF.

V gene TRBV12-3 or TRBV12-4 combines with J gene TRBJ1-5; D remains unclear. The CDR3 length is 13 residues. V was pared by 2 bases and J by 4 bases, with 6 bases between. This CDR3 reads CASSLMGNQPQHF. CDR3 bases: TGTGCCAGCAGTTTAATGGGTAATCAGCCCCAGCATTTT.

At least ten counts were recorded for this clonotype. The V call is TRBV5-6, the J call TRBJ1-5, with 10 positions matching TRBD1. The CDR3 spans 16 residues. Germline CDR1 and CDR2: SGHDT and YYEEEE. After removal of 0 bases from V and 5 bases from J, the junction contained 5 bases not matched to a gene. Here the CDR3 reads CASSLAPDRGYQPQHF. CDR3 nucleotide sequence: TGTGCCAGCAGCTTGGCCCCGGACAGGGGGTATCAGCCCCAGCATTTT. Together with reference TRBV5-6 and TRBJ1-5, the CDR3 gives the full variable domain: DAGVTQSPTHLIKTRGQQVTLRCSPKSGHDTVSWYQQALGQGPQFIFQYYEEEERQRGNFPDRFSGHQFPNYSSELNVNALLLGDSALYLCASSLAPDRGYQPQHFGDGTRLSIL.

This clonotype was seen at least ten times. V is TRBV4-3 and J is TRBJ2-1; D unclear. CDR3 length equals 14 residues. The V gene lost 1 base and the J gene lost 6 bases, with 10 bases spanning the gap. Germline assignment: CDR1 LGHNA and CDR2 YSLEER. The CDR3 DNA is TGCGCCAGCAGCCAAGTTCGATCAGTCAATGAGCAGTTCTTC. It specifies CASSQVRSVNEQFF.

This clonotype was observed at least ten times. The V call is TRBV9, the J call TRBJ1-6; D gene uncertain. Deletions cut 2 bases from V and 7 bases from J, with 10 bases between. Looked up from germline, CDR1 is SGDLS and CDR2 is YYNGEE. The CDR3 length is 14 residues. DNA of the CDR3: TGTGCCAGCAGCGTGAGTCCCGGGAATTCACCCCTCCACTTT. Its translation: CASSVSPGNSPLHF.

This rearrangement joins TRBV29-1 to TRBJ2-7; D perhaps matches TRBD2 (6 bases). The CDR3 has 13 amino acids. V was cut by 7 bases and J by 2 bases, with 15 bases left in between. Per germline, CDR1 SQVTM and CDR2 ANQGSEA. CDR3 sequence reads: CSAGRRDPYEQYF. DNA of the CDR3: TGCAGCGCCGGGCGGCGGGACCCCTACGAGCAGTACTTC.

The chain employs TRBV20-1 and TRBJ2-3; TRBD2 might be the D (6 bases). The V end was cut by 4 bases, the J end by 4 bases, with 18 bases between. The CDR3 has 15 amino acids. Germline V gene sequence: CDR1 DFQATT, CDR2 SNEGSKA (reference sequence). The CDR3 spells CSATPVGGRSDTQYF. In DNA form, the CDR3 reads TGCAGTGCTACTCCCGTGGGGGGTAGGTCAGATACGCAGTATTTT.

This clonotype was observed many times. The rearrangement links TRBV18 to TRBJ2-2; D not resolved. Deletions cut 6 bases from V and 3 bases from J, with 5 bases between. CDR1 is KGHSH, CDR2 LQKENI, per germline. The CDR3 has 12 amino acids. The CDR3 spells CASSPDTGELFF. The DNA of the CDR3 is TGTGCCAGCTCGCCGGACACCGGGGAGCTGTTTTTT.

As to this clonotype: A much larger clonotype is one base distant, so this may be a read error. V is TRBV12-3 or TRBV12-4 and J is TRBJ2-7; D is unclear. V lost 1 base to trimming and J lost 6 bases, with 4 bases between them. This CDR3 is 11 amino acids long. CDR3 region: CASSLGVEQYF. The CDR3 region has the DNA TGTGCCAGCAGTTTAGGGGTCGAGCAGTACTTC.

A few counts support this clonotype. The rearrangement links TRBV29-1 to TRBJ2-5; 7 nucleotides align to TRBD2. Trimming cost V 4 bases and J 0 bases; bases outside gene matches: 8. CDR3 length: 15 residues. CDR1 is SQVTM, CDR2 ANQGSEA, per germline. The CDR3 protein is CSVGVLAAYQETQYF. DNA of the CDR3: TGCAGCGTTGGGGTGCTAGCGGCATACCAAGAGACCCAGTACTTC.

The chain employs TRBV7-6 and TRBJ2-1; 8 bases match TRBD1. Germline V gives CDR1 SGHVS, CDR2 FNYEAQ. V was pared by 1 base and J by 6 bases, with 2 bases of the junction left unmatched. The CDR3 spans 14 residues. In nucleotides, the CDR3 is TGTGCCAGCAGCTTAGATGACAGGGGCAATGAGCAGTTCTTC. It codes for CASSLDDRGNEQFF.

The sample holds many counts of this clonotype. J is TRBJ2-1 and V is TRBV20-1; D remains unclear. The CDR3 sequence is 15 residues long. Germline CDR1 reads DFQATT; CDR2 reads SNEGSKA (reference sequence). V dropped 5 bases and J dropped 0 bases, with 14 bases sitting between them. In nucleotides, the CDR3 is TGCAGTGCTCCTTTACAGATCCTCTCCTACAATGAGCAGTTCTTC. This sequence encodes CSAPLQILSYNEQFF.

This clonotype was seen many times. The V call is TRBV10-1, the J call TRBJ2-7; D is possibly TRBD1 (8 bases). Trimming removed 1 base at V and 5 bases at J, with 15 bases between. Germline CDR1 is WNHNN and CDR2 is SYGVQD (reference sequence). The CDR3 totals 15 residues. CDR3 residues: CASSEFTGGGNEQYF. The CDR3 DNA reads TGCGCCAGCAGTGAGTTTACAGGGGGAGGGAACGAGCAGTACTTC.

There are many counts of this clonotype. The J gene is TRBJ2-5, the V gene TRBV20-1, with 9 bases identical to TRBD2. The germline gives CDR1 DFQATT, CDR2 SNEGSKA (reference sequence). V lost 4 bases to trimming and J lost 1 base; unmatched junction nucleotides: 7. This CDR3 comprises 15 residues. CDR3 DNA sequence: TGCAGTGCTATCGCTAGCGGGATGCCCCAAGAGACCCAGTACTTC. Protein: CSAIASGMPQETQYF.

The J gene is TRBJ2-6, the V gene TRBV7-2; TRBD2 aligns across 7 bases. With 3 bases clipped from V and 2 bases from J, the junction kept 4 bases outside the gene matches. The CDR3 totals 16 residues. Looked up from germline, CDR1 is SGHTA and CDR2 is FQGNSA. Here the CDR3 reads CASSFGRGAGANVLTF. The CDR3 DNA sequence: TGTGCCAGCAGCTTTGGGAGGGGCGCTGGGGCCAACGTCCTGACTTTC.

Ten or more counts support this clonotype. The genes are TRBV7-9 and TRBJ2-7; 10 nucleotides agree with TRBD2. Germline CDR1 reads SEHNR; CDR2 reads FQNEAQ (reference sequence). The V and J ends lost 7 bases and 1 base, in that order; junction bases with no gene match: 7. The CDR3 length is 15 residues. The CDR3 DNA is TGTGCCAGCACCTCCGCTAGCGGGGGTTCCTACGAGCAGTACTTC. Translated: CASTSASGGSYEQYF.

This clonotype was seen many times. The rearrangement uses TRBV7-2 and TRBJ2-3, with 9 bases matching TRBD2. CDR3 length equals 16 residues. From germline, CDR1 is SGHTA and CDR2 FQGNSA. Unmatched junction bases numbered 5, after V lost 0 bases and J lost 4 bases. Written as DNA, the CDR3 is TGTGCCAGCAGCTTAGCAGCGGGAGGTATTTCAGATACGCAGTATTTT. Its translation: CASSLAAGGISDTQYF.

The DNA for the CDR3 is TGTGCCAGCAGTGGCAGAGGGACGAGCACAGATACGCAGTATTTT. It specifies CASSGRGTSTDTQYF. V gene TRBV7-9 combines with J gene TRBJ2-3; perhaps D is TRBD1 or TRBD2 (5 bases each). Germline CDR1 reads SEHNR; CDR2 reads FQNEAQ (reference sequence). The CDR3 consists of 15 residues. Trimming shortened V by 6 bases and J by 0 bases, and 13 bases separated the two germline ends.

The chain combines TRBV29-1 with TRBJ1-4, with a tentative D call TRBD1 (5 bases). The CDR3 contains 13 residues. Trimming removed 6 bases at V and 8 bases at J, with 16 bases between. The germline V gene encodes CDR1 SQVTM and CDR2 ANQGSEA. Here the CDR3 DNA reads TGCAGCGTCGAGGACATGACGGGGGAAAAACTGTTTTTT. As protein: CSVEDMTGEKLFF.

The rearrangement uses TRBV3-1 and TRBJ2-7; 10 nucleotides agree with TRBD2. The CDR3 extends over 18 amino acids. CDR1 is LGHDT and CDR2 is YNNKEL in the germline V gene (reference sequence). V shed 10 bases and J 0 bases; nucleotides not matched to a gene: 18. CDR3 sequence reads: CATCQGFPGTSVSYEQYF. In DNA, the CDR3 is TGTGCCACCTGCCAAGGATTCCCCGGGACTAGCGTCTCCTACGAGCAGTACTTC.

This clonotype was observed a few times. The chain links TRBV6-4 to TRBJ1-2; D is undetermined. V was cut by 0 bases and J by 7 bases, with 12 bases left in between. The germline CDR1 and CDR2 sequences are MRHNA and SNTAGT. There are 14 residues in the CDR3. This chain's CDR3 is CASSDSPGMGGYTF. The CDR3 nucleotides are TGTGCCAGCAGTGACTCGCCGGGGATGGGTGGCTACACCTTC.